Listed below are T cell receptor beta chains from one sample, sequenced in a study of T cells after yellow fever vaccination. TCRdb reprocessed the 5' RACE reads via MiXCR and lists one record per CDR3 protein. The data show roughly 520,000 distinct CDR3 sequences, just over 20% seen once. Sequenced here: PBMCs, sampled roughly 20 days after the first yellow fever vaccination. These TCRs come from a young man who received the YFV17D yellow fever vaccine. Both conserved end residues are part of each CDR3. Each record gives: J gene, V gene, CDR3 protein.

>TRBJ2-1|TRBV5-5
CASSLEPIGNEQFF
>TRBJ2-7|TRBV29-1
CSVEVLYEQYF
>TRBJ2-1|TRBV6-5
CASGKNEQFF
>TRBJ1-1|TRBV11-2
CASSPQDRGPEAFF
>TRBJ1-5|TRBV27
CASSPRVGDAPQHF
>TRBJ1-1|TRBV27
CASRAWRGTAFF
>TRBJ2-1|TRBV5-1
CASSGRAGTGYNEQFF
>TRBJ1-1|TRBV12-3/TRBV12-4
CASFSGIEAFF
>TRBJ2-5|TRBV6-1
CASRRGTWRAETQYF
>TRBJ2-5|TRBV28
CASSPPLAGRETQHF
>TRBJ1-1|TRBV6-5
CASRGQGRAFF
>TRBJ2-2|TRBV7-9
CASRPRPVTGELFF
>TRBJ2-1|TRBV25-1
CATSEPSGRGDNEQFF
>TRBJ1-1|TRBV20-1
CSANTGVRAAFF
>TRBJ1-5|TRBV6-1
CASSGNRDQPQHF
>TRBJ1-1|TRBV4-2
CASSQDTNQILERDTEAFF
>TRBJ2-5|TRBV20-1
CSAHSSTSAEETQYF
>TRBJ2-2|TRBV11-2
CASSLWGSGELFF
>TRBJ2-1|TRBV6-5
CASSLTGQNYNEQFF
>TRBJ2-7|TRBV7-9
CASSPGQEEQYF
>TRBJ1-6|TRBV28
CASRRQSSYNSPLHF
>TRBJ2-7|TRBV19
CASSLGLAGAGYEQYF
>TRBJ2-1|TRBV5-1
CASSLGGGPGSLYNEQFF
>TRBJ2-1|TRBV11-3
CASSVPGYNEQFF
>TRBJ1-1|TRBV5-4
CASWRRGETEAFF